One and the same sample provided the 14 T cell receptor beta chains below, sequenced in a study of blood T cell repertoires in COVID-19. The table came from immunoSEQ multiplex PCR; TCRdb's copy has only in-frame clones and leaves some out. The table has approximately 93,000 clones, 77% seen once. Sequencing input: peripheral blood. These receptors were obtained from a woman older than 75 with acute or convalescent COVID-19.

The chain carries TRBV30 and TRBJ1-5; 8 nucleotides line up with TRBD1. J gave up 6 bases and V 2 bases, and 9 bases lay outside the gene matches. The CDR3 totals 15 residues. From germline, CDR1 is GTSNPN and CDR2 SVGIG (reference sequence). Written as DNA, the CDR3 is TGTGCCTGGAGTACTACAGGGGGTATAGCTCAGCCCCAGCATTTT. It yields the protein CAWSTTGGIAQPQHF. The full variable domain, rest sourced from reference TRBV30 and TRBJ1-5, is SQTIHQWPATLVQPVGSPLSLECTVEGTSNPNLYWYRQAAGRGLQLLFYSVGIGQISSEVPQNLSASRPQDRQFILSSKKLLLSDSGFYLCAWSTTGGIAQPQHFGDGTRLSIL.

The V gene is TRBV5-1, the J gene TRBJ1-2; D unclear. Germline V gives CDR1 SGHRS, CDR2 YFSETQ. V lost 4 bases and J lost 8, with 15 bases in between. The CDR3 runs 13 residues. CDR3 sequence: CASSPQQVGGYTF. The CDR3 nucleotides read TGCGCCAGCAGCCCACAGCAGGTCGGAGGCTACACCTTC.

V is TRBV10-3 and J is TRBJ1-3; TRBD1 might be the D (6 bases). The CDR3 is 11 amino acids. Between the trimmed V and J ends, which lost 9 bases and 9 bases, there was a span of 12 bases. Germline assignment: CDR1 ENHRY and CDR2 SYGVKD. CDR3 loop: CAIQGEATIYF. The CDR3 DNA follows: TGTGCCATACAGGGAGAAGCCACCATATATTTT.

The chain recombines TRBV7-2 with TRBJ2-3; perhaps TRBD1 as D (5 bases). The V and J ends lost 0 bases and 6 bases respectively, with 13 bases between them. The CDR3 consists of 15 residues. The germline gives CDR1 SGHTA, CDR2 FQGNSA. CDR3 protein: CASSLAWNPGDTQYF. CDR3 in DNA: TGTGCCAGCAGCTTAGCGTGGAACCCAGGGGATACGCAGTATTTT.

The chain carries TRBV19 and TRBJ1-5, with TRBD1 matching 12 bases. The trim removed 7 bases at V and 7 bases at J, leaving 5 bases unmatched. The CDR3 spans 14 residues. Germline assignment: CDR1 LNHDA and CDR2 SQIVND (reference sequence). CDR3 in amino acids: CASKEGQGAQPQHF. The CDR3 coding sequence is TGTGCCAGTAAGGAGGGACAGGGGGCCCAGCCCCAGCATTTT.

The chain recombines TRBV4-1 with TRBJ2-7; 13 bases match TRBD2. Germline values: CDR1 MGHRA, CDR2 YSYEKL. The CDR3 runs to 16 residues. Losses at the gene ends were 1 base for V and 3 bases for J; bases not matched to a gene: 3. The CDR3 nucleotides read TGCGCCAGCAGCCAAGGGCGACTAGCGGGGGGCTACGAGCAGTACTTC. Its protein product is CASSQGRLAGGYEQYF.

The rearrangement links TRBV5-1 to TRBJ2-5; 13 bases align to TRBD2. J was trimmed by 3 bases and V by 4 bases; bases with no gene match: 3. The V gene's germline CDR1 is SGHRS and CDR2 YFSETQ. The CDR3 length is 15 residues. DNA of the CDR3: TGCGCCAGCAGCACTGGGACTAGCGGGGAAGAGACCCAGTACTTC. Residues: CASSTGTSGEETQYF.

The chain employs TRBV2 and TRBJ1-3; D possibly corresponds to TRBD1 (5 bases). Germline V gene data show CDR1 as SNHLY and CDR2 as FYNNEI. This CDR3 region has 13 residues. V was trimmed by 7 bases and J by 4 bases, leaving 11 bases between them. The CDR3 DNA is TGTGCCAGCAAAGGAGGGGAAGGAAACACCATATATTTT. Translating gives CASKGGEGNTIYF.

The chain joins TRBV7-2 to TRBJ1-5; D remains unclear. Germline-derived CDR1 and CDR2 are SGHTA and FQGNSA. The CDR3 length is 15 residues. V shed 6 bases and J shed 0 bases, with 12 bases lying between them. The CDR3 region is CASRKYGDSNQPQHF. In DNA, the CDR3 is TGTGCCAGCAGGAAATACGGAGATAGCAATCAGCCCCAGCATTTT.

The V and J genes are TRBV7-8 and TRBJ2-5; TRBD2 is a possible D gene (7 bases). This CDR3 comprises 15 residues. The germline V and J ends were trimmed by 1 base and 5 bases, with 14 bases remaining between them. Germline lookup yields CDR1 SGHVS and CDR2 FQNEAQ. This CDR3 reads CASSLGEGGFETQYF. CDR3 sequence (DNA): TGTGCCAGCAGCTTAGGGGAGGGGGGGTTCGAGACCCAGTACTTC. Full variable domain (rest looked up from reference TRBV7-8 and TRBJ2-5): GAGVSQSPRYKVAKRGQDVALRCDPISGHVSLFWYQQALGQGPEFLTYFQNEAQLDKSGLPSDRFFAERPEGSVSTLKIQRTQQEDSAVYLCASSLGEGGFETQYFGPGTRLLVL.

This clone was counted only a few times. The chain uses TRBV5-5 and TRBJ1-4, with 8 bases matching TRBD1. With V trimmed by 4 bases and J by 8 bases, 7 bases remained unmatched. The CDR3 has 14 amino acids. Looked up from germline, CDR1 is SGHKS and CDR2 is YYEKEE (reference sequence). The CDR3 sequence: CASSLDRVYEKLFF. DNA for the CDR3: TGTGCCAGCAGCCTGGACAGGGTCTACGAAAAACTGTTTTTT.

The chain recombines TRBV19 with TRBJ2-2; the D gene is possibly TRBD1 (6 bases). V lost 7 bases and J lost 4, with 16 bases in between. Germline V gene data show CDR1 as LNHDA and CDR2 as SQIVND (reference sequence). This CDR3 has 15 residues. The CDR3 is CASTGTPKSTGELFF. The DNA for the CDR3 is TGTGCCAGTACCGGGACACCGAAGTCCACCGGGGAGCTGTTTTTT. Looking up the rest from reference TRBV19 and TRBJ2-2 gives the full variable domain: DGGITQSPKYLFRKEGQNVTLSCEQNLNHDAMYWYRQDPGQGLRLIYYSQIVNDFQKGDIAEGYSVSREKKESFPLTVTSAQKNPTAFYLCASTGTPKSTGELFFGEGSRLTVL.

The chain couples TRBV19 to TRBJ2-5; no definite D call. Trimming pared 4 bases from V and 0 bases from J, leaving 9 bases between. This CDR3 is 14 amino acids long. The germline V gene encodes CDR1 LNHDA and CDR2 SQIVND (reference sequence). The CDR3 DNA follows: TGTGCCAGTAGTAGGTCCCAGAACCAAGAGACCCAGTACTTC. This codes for CASSRSQNQETQYF.

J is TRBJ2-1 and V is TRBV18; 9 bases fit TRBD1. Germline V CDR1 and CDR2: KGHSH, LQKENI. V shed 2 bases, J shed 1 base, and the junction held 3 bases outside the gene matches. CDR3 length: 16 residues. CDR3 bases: TGTGCCAGCTCACCAAGGGACAGGGCGTCCTACAATGAGCAGTTCTTC. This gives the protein CASSPRDRASYNEQFF.